Detailed here is one T cell receptor (beta chain). Its antigen is not known. This sample was taken from a study of siplizumab effects on memory and regulatory T cells. General observations from the study: Many proliferating CD4+ or CD8+ clones remained unclassified. Roughly 75-97% of them could not be assigned either a naive or a memory phenotype. A minor share of alloreactive clones matched unstimulated subsets. Apparently key alloresponse contributors, naive T cells also seemed more diverse than memory cells.

Each sample had roughly 10^5 TCR templates assayed. Clones were read by immunoSEQ multiplex PCR, and TCRdb kept only the in-frame ones, dropping some. Of approximately 120,000 clones listed, roughly 94% are singletons. After removal of 3 bases from V and 4 bases from J, the junction contained 8 bases not matched to a gene. The CDR3 covers 18 residues. CDR1 and CDR2 (germline): SGDLS, YYNGEE. Sample: Tregs sorted from blood. This chain connects TRBV9 to TRBJ2-1; 15 bases match TRBD2. The TCR was taken from a human donor in good health. The CDR3, as DNA: TGTGCCAGCAGCGAAACCGGGACTAGCGGGAGGCCGTACAATGAGCAGTTCTTC. This sequence encodes CASSETGTSGRPYNEQFF.